This T cell receptor (beta chain) appears in the sequencing data of a study of blood T cell repertoires in COVID-19. Across the whole study: The cDNA or gDNA used as material had been derived from T cells, B-cell-depleted T cells, or PBMCs.

Original processing notes: How many nucleated cells were present was estimated from reference gene primer amplification. The protocol was immunoSEQ multiplex PCR, while the TCRdb copy is restricted to in-frame clones and leaves out a portion. From that table come the V and J calls and clone size; the DNA was used to work out D and trimming. Among tens of thousands of clones listed, almost 90% were seen once. Germline V gives CDR1 SGHTA, CDR2 FQGTGA. Trimming pared 5 bases from V and 0 bases from J, leaving 13 bases between. The CDR3 has 15 residues. The V and J genes are TRBV7-3 and TRBJ1-1; tentative D call: TRBD1 (6 bases). This clonotype was obtained from a human donor in a cohort sampled during active COVID-19. Sample: peripheral blood. CDR3: CASSRQGPMNTEAFF. CDR3 bases: TGTGCCAGCAGCCGTCAGGGGCCCATGAACACTGAAGCTTTCTTT.